The sequence of this TCR beta chain was determined in a study of shared clonotypes between healthy human individuals. Those who donated, Caucasian adults without exception, all lived in Nashville, Tennessee. Germline V lookup: CDR1 MDHEN, CDR2 SYDVKM. The ends were cut back, 9 bases at V and 0 bases at J, with 8 bases in the middle. This CDR3 spans 12 amino acids. This clone has ten or more counts. Its antigen is unidentified. Findings and limits, study-wide: A limitation of the genetic and exposure-history diversity represented arose from few donors.

Among the unsorted PBMC samples, replicate PCRs used 300 ng DNA, roughly 30,000 T cell genomes. In the authors' workflow: In the immunoSEQ data, sequences were junction-only and lacked quality scores, so filtering differed. Only in-frame clones appear in the TCRdb table, and some are missing; sequencing was by immunoSEQ multiplex PCR. V and J calls and clone size are copied from that table; D and trimming were computed from the DNA. Among under 600,000 clones listed, around 78% were seen once. This clonotype originated in a woman aged 40 to 55 in good health. Some clones in this sample may be carry-over from other donors' samples. The sample consisted of PBMCs. V is TRBV28 and J is TRBJ1-2; D is ambiguous. CDR3 loop: CASQVANYGYTF. CDR3 DNA: TGTGCCAGTCAGGTCGCTAACTATGGCTACACCTTC.